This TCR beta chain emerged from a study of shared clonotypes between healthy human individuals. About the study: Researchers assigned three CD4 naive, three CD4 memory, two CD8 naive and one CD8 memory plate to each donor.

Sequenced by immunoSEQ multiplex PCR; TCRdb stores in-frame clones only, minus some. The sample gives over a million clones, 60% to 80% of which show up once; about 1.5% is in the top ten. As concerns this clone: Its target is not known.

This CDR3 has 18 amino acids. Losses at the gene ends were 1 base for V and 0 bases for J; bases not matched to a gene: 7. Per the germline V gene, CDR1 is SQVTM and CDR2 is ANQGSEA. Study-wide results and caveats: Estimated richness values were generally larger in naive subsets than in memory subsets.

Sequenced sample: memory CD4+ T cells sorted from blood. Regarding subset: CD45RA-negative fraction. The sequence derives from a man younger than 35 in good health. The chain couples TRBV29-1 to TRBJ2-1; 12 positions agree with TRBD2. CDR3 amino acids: CSVEGTSGGRRSYNEQFF. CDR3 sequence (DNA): TGCAGCGTTGAAGGAACTAGCGGGGGGCGTCGCTCCTACAATGAGCAGTTCTTC.